One sample yielded the 21 T cell receptor beta chains listed below, sequenced in a study of cytomegalovirus exposure and HLA in healthy donors. The data were produced by immunoSEQ multiplex PCR, yet TCRdb's version contains in-frame clones alone and is incomplete. Found here are 250,000 to 350,000 clones, about 90% of them singletons; the top ten hold roughly 1.2%. The specimen was PBMCs. These receptors were collected from a woman younger than 45 in good health and CMV-seropositive.

Written as DNA, the CDR3 is TGTGCCAGCAGCTCCGGGACCCTAACTAATGAAAAACTGTTTTTT. Protein product: CASSSGTLTNEKLFF. The chain carries TRBV28 and TRBJ1-4; D is possibly TRBD1 (5 bases). The V end lost 6 bases, the J end lost 1 base, and 12 bases lay between the germline ends. The V gene's germline CDR1 is MDHEN and CDR2 SYDVKM. The CDR3 sequence is 15 residues long.

This sequence joins TRBV10-1 and TRBJ1-4; no clear D. Trimming removed 6 bases at V and 3 bases at J, with 14 bases between. The CDR3 loop spans 15 amino acids. CDR1 WNHNN and CDR2 SYGVQD come from the germline V gene (reference sequence). This chain's CDR3 is CASRADQPPNEKLFF. The DNA of the CDR3 is TGCGCCAGCAGGGCGGACCAACCTCCTAATGAAAAACTGTTTTTT.

The rearrangement joins TRBV4-1 to TRBJ2-7, with unresolved D. The CDR3 runs to 15 residues. The germline CDR1 and CDR2 sequences are MGHRA and YSYEKL. V dropped 2 bases and J dropped 0 bases, with 11 bases sitting between them. CDR3 amino acids: CASSQLQSTSYEQYF. CDR3 nucleotides: TGCGCCAGCAGCCAATTACAGAGTACCTCCTACGAGCAGTACTTC.

Regarding this clone: The identical CDR3 is also encoded by other nucleotide sequences in the sample. V gene TRBV5-1 combines with J gene TRBJ1-2, with D unclear. CDR1 is SGHRS and CDR2 is YFSETQ in the germline V gene. V lost 0 bases and J lost 0, with 6 bases in between. The CDR3 is made up of 14 amino acids. The DNA of the CDR3 is TGCGCCAGCAGCTTGGACACCACTAACTATGGCTACACCTTC. Its translation is CASSLDTTNYGYTF.

This clone came up once. The chain combines TRBV27 with TRBJ2-7; either TRBD1 or TRBD2 may supply D (6 bases each). V lost 3 bases to trimming and J lost 5 bases, with 14 bases between them. The V gene's germline CDR1 is MNHEY and CDR2 SMNVEV (reference sequence). CDR3 length equals 14 residues. The CDR3 DNA follows: TGTGCCAGCAGTTTGGGCGGGACAATCGACGAGCAGTACTTC. It codes for CASSLGGTIDEQYF.

The chain uses TRBV4-1 and TRBJ1-4; a weak D match, TRBD1 (5 bases). CDR3 length: 19 residues. Between the trimmed V and J ends, which lost 1 base and 3 bases, there was a span of 21 bases. Per the germline V gene, CDR1 is MGHRA and CDR2 is YSYEKL. The chain's CDR3 is CASSQAGGFLGGANEKLFF. The CDR3 nucleotides are TGCGCCAGCAGCCAAGCTGGTGGTTTTTTGGGGGGAGCTAATGAAAAACTGTTTTTT.

The chain is built from TRBV5-1 and TRBJ2-7; 8 bases map to TRBD1. Losses at the gene ends were 4 bases for V and 4 bases for J; bases not matched to a gene: 4. CDR1 is SGHRS, CDR2 YFSETQ, per germline. The CDR3 contains 13 residues. The CDR3, as DNA: TGCGCCAGCAGCGTGACAGGGGAATACGAGCAGTACTTC. Protein product: CASSVTGEYEQYF.

The chain has TRBV5-6 and TRBJ2-3, with D possibly TRBD1 on 6 matching bases. V gave up 2 bases and J gave up 3 bases, with 16 bases separating them. This CDR3 contains 16 residues. CDR1 is SGHDT and CDR2 is YYEEEE in the germline V gene. DNA of the CDR3: TGTGCCAGCAGCTTTACCAGGGGCTATGTAACAGATACGCAGTATTTT. Translation gives CASSFTRGYVTDTQYF.

The V gene is TRBV6-4, the J gene TRBJ2-2; D remains ambiguous. The ends were cut back, 1 base at V and 1 base at J, with 4 bases in the middle. The CDR3 runs to 14 residues. The germline gives CDR1 MRHNA, CDR2 SNTAGT. DNA for the CDR3: TGTGCCAGCAGTGACTTGTGGAACACCGGGGAGCTGTTTTTT. Protein product: CASSDLWNTGELFF.

The gene calls are TRBV12-5 and TRBJ2-1; D might be TRBD2 (6 bases). The ends were cut back, 6 bases at V and 6 bases at J, with 9 bases in the middle. CDR3 length: 12 residues. In germline, CDR1 is LGHNT, CDR2 FRNRAP. CDR3 in amino acids: CASGGGSNEQFF. The CDR3 region has the DNA TGTGCTAGTGGGGGGGGATCCAATGAGCAGTTCTTC.

The V gene is TRBV4-2, the J gene TRBJ1-5, with 8 positions matching TRBD1. V lost 1 base and J lost 6; bases outside the gene matches: 5. The CDR3 length is 15 residues. Germline V lookup: CDR1 LGHNA, CDR2 YNFKEQ. The CDR3 loop reads CASSQAGQGGQPQHF. The CDR3 nucleotides are TGTGCCAGCAGCCAAGCCGGACAGGGCGGTCAGCCCCAGCATTTT.

This chain connects TRBV28 to TRBJ1-2, with D possibly TRBD1 on 5 matching bases. Germline CDR1 and CDR2: MDHEN and SYDVKM. V lost 6 bases and J 3 bases, leaving 11 bases between the germline ends. This CDR3 is 13 amino acids long. CDR3 nucleotides: TGTGCCAGCAGGCATAAGACAGACTATGGCTACACCTTC. Protein: CASRHKTDYGYTF.

The rearrangement links TRBV7-9 to TRBJ1-1; D remains unclear. The CDR3 extends over 12 amino acids. Germline CDR1 SEHNR, CDR2 FQNEAQ (reference sequence). The V end lost 6 bases, the J end lost 7 bases, and 12 bases lay between the germline ends. The CDR3 spells CASRPSPSEAFF. In DNA, the CDR3 is TGTGCCAGCAGGCCCAGCCCAAGTGAAGCTTTCTTT.

V is TRBV9 and J is TRBJ1-1, with 8 bases matching TRBD1. The CDR3 consists of 17 residues. V was clipped by 3 bases and J by 0 bases; unmatched bases: 10. From germline, CDR1 is SGDLS and CDR2 YYNGEE. The CDR3 region is CASSAGQGGGMNTEAFF. The CDR3 DNA is TGTGCCAGCAGCGCAGGACAGGGAGGGGGGATGAACACTGAAGCTTTCTTT.

The table lists this clone with a few counts. This chain links TRBV30 with TRBJ1-2, with D hard to call. This CDR3 spans 12 amino acids. CDR1 GTSNPN and CDR2 SVGIG come from the germline V gene (reference sequence). The CDR3, as DNA: TGTGCTTCTATGGACGGTTTATATGGCTACACCTTC. Residues: CASMDGLYGYTF.

This sequence joins TRBV27 and TRBJ2-7; 9 bases align to TRBD2. From germline, CDR1 is MNHEY and CDR2 SMNVEV (reference sequence). Germline trimming cut 2 bases from V and 7 bases from J; bases unmatched to any gene: 6. The CDR3 is 14 residues long. The CDR3 bases are TGTGCCAGCAGTTTAACGGGCCTAGCGGGGGAGCAGTACTTC. The encoded protein is CASSLTGLAGEQYF.

The CDR3 DNA reads TGTGCCAGTAGTATAGACCGTCAGCCCCAGCATTTT. Protein product: CASSIDRQPQHF. J is TRBJ1-5 and V is TRBV19; D gene unclear. Germline V gene lookup returns CDR1 LNHDA and CDR2 SQIVND (reference sequence). V was trimmed by 0 bases and J by 6 bases, leaving 3 bases between them. There are 12 residues in the CDR3.

The chain recombines TRBV27 with TRBJ2-1; tentative D call: TRBD2 (6 bases). This CDR3 is 15 amino acids long. Germline values: CDR1 MNHEY, CDR2 SMNVEV (reference sequence). V was cut by 2 bases and J by 0 bases, with 8 bases left in between. The CDR3: CASSLPGSSYNEQFF. The CDR3 DNA follows: TGTGCCAGCAGTTTACCCGGGAGCTCCTACAATGAGCAGTTCTTC.

This sequence joins TRBV9 and TRBJ1-2; TRBD1 aligns across 9 bases. Trimming took 2 bases from V and 3 from J; bases not matched to a gene: 11. The CDR3 contains 17 residues. Germline V gives CDR1 SGDLS, CDR2 YYNGEE. As DNA, the CDR3 is TGTGCCAGCAGCGTGAAGGGACAGGGAGATCTTTACTATGGCTACACCTTC. It specifies CASSVKGQGDLYYGYTF. Complete variable domain (other parts from reference TRBV9 and TRBJ1-2): DSGVTQTPKHLITATGQRVTLRCSPRSGDLSVYWYQQSLDQGLQFLIQYYNGEERAKGNILERFSAQQFPDLHSELNLSSLELGDSALYFCASSVKGQGDLYYGYTFGSGTRLTVV.

This chain connects TRBV4-1 to TRBJ2-7, with 8 bases lining up with TRBD2. With V trimmed by 4 bases and J by 7 bases, 9 bases remained unmatched. CDR1 MGHRA and CDR2 YSYEKL come from the germline V gene. The CDR3 covers 14 residues. CDR3 sequence (DNA): TGCGCCAGCAGCCCCACTAGCGGACCGAGAGAGCAGTACTTC. It translates to CASSPTSGPREQYF.

The chain joins TRBV5-1 to TRBJ2-7; 8 nucleotides line up with TRBD2. Germline CDR1 SGHRS, CDR2 YFSETQ. After removal of 0 bases from V and 2 bases from J, the junction contained 4 bases not matched to a gene. The CDR3 loop spans 15 amino acids. The CDR3, as DNA: TGCGCCAGCAGCTTGGGAAGCGGGGGAACCTACGAGCAGTACTTC. Its translation is CASSLGSGGTYEQYF.